These 9 T cell receptor beta chains came from one sample sequenced in a study of Tregs in tolerant kidney transplant recipients. Some clones are missing from TCRdb's copy, which holds only in-frame ones; the method was immunoSEQ multiplex PCR. The sample consists of roughly 80,000 clones, around 93% of them appearing once. The sample in question was Tregs from blood, obtained before the transplant. The receptors originated from a human donor who received a combined kidney and bone marrow transplant.

This clone was seen a single time. The chain links TRBV27 to TRBJ2-2, with 9 bases matching TRBD2. Trimming removed 3 bases from V and 4 bases from J; junction bases left unmatched: 3. The CDR3 loop spans 15 amino acids. The V gene's germline CDR1 is MNHEY and CDR2 SMNVEV (reference sequence). The DNA for the CDR3 is TGTGCCAGCAGTTTGAGACTAGCGGTCACCGGGGAGCTGTTTTTT. This codes for CASSLRLAVTGELFF.

This clone was counted only a few times. V gene TRBV2 combines with J gene TRBJ2-2, with 10 bases matching TRBD2. The CDR3 has 16 amino acids. V dropped 6 bases and J dropped 4; count of bases not matched to a gene: 8. Germline loops: CDR1 SNHLY, CDR2 FYNNEI. The CDR3 loop reads CASRRLAGAGTGELFF. As DNA, the CDR3 is TGTGCCAGCAGGAGGCTAGCGGGGGCGGGCACCGGGGAGCTGTTTTTT.

The chain uses TRBV7-8 and TRBJ2-2; D gene ambiguous. This CDR3 has 12 amino acids. V dropped 1 base and J dropped 5 bases, with 2 bases sitting between them. Germline V gene lookup returns CDR1 SGHVS and CDR2 FQNEAQ. In DNA, the CDR3 is TGTGCCAGCAGCTTAGTGACCGGGGAGCTGTTTTTT. This codes for CASSLVTGELFF. Full variable domain (missing parts from reference TRBV7-8 and TRBJ2-2): GAGVSQSPRYKVAKRGQDVALRCDPISGHVSLFWYQQALGQGPEFLTYFQNEAQLDKSGLPSDRFFAERPEGSVSTLKIQRTQQEDSAVYLCASSLVTGELFFGEGSRLTVL.

J is TRBJ2-3 and V is TRBV9; 11 positions match TRBD2. Germline values: CDR1 SGDLS, CDR2 YYNGEE. CDR3 size: 14 residues. Unmatched junction bases numbered 2, after V lost 4 bases and J lost 4 bases. The CDR3 loop is CASSPLAGADTQYF. CDR3 nucleotide sequence: TGTGCCAGCAGCCCACTAGCGGGAGCAGATACGCAGTATTTT.

The CDR3 here is CASSFRSYEQYF. In DNA, the CDR3 is TGTGCCAGCAGCTTTCGCTCCTACGAGCAGTACTTC. The chain uses TRBV7-2 and TRBJ2-7; no definite D call. The V and J ends lost 3 bases and 0 bases respectively, with 3 bases between them. The germline V gene has CDR1 SGHTA and CDR2 FQGNSA. CDR3 length equals 12 residues.

The chain recombines TRBV7-2 with TRBJ2-1; 10 bases line up with TRBD2. Per germline, CDR1 SGHTA and CDR2 FQGNSA. J lost 3 bases, V lost 5 bases, and 16 bases had no gene match. This CDR3 contains 19 residues. The CDR3 nucleotides are TGTGCCAGCAGCAAGCCCCCGGGACTAGCGTCCTTCCACTACAATGAGCAGTTCTTC. This sequence encodes CASSKPPGLASFHYNEQFF.

V usage is TRBV18 and J usage is TRBJ1-6; perhaps TRBD1 as D (5 bases). The CDR3 covers 16 residues. The V end lost 1 base, the J end lost 8 bases, and 15 bases lay between the germline ends. Germline V gives CDR1 KGHSH, CDR2 LQKENI. CDR3 in DNA: TGTGCCAGCTCACCACGGGTCGGCCAGGGTTATTCACCCCTCCACTTT. Protein: CASSPRVGQGYSPLHF.

This clone was counted once. This sample also contains other DNA sequences that code for the same CDR3. The V gene is TRBV6-4, the J gene TRBJ1-5; D is perhaps TRBD1 (6 bases). Trimming shortened V by 6 bases and J by 5 bases, and 11 bases separated the two germline ends. CDR3 length: 13 amino acids. CDR1 is MRHNA, CDR2 SNTAGT, per germline. DNA of the CDR3: TGTGCCAGCAGCCAGGGGCTCGATCAGCCCCAGCATTTT. This encodes CASSQGLDQPQHF.

The chain recombines TRBV6-5 with TRBJ2-7; no clear D. The CDR3 spans 14 residues. V lost 0 bases, J lost 4 bases, and 10 bases lay in between. Germline V CDR1 and CDR2: MNHEY, SVGAGI. CDR3 DNA sequence: TGTGCCAGCAGTTACTCGGCGAGGCGGTACGAGCAGTACTTC. Its translation is CASSYSARRYEQYF.